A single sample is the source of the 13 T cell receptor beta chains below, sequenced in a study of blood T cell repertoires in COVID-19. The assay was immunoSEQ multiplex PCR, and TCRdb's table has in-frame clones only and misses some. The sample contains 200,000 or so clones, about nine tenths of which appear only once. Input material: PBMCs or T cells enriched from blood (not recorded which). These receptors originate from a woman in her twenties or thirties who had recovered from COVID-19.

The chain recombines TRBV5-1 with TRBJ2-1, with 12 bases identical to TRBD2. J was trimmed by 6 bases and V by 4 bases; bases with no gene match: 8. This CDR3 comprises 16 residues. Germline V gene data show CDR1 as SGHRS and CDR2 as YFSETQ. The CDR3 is CASSPEPSGGGNEQFF. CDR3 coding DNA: TGCGCCAGCAGCCCTGAACCTAGCGGGGGGGGCAATGAGCAGTTCTTC.

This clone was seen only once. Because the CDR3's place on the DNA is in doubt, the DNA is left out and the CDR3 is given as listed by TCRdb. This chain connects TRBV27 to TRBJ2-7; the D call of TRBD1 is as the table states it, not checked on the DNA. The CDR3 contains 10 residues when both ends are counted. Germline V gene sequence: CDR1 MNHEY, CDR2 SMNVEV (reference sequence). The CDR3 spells CASSFATGSF.

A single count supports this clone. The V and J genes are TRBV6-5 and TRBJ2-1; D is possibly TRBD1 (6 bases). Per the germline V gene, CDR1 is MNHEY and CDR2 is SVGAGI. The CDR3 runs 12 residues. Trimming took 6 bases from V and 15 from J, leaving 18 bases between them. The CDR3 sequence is CASSMMSGVLFF. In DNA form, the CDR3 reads TGTGCCAGCAGCATGATGTCAGGGGTGCTGTTCTTC.

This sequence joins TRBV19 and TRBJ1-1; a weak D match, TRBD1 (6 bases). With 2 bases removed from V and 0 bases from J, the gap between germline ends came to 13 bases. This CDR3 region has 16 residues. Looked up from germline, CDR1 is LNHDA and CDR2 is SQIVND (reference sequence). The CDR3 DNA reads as TGTGCCAGTAGTATACCCCAGGGGCTCTTGAACACTGAAGCTTTCTTT. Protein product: CASSIPQGLLNTEAFF.

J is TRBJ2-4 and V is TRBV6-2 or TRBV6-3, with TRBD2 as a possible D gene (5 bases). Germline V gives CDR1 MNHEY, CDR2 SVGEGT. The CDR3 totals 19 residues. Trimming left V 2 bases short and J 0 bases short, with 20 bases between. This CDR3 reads CASSYPRSTSSTAKNIQYF. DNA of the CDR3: TGTGCCAGCAGTTACCCGAGGTCCACTAGTTCGACAGCCAAAAACATTCAGTACTTC.

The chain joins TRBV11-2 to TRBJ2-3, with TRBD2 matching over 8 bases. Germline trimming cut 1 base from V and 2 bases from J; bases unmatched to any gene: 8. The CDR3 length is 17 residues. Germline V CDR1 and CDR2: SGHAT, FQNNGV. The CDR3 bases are TGTGCCAGCAGCTTAGGAGCGGGCGGGGGGACCACAGATACGCAGTATTTT. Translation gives CASSLGAGGGTTDTQYF.

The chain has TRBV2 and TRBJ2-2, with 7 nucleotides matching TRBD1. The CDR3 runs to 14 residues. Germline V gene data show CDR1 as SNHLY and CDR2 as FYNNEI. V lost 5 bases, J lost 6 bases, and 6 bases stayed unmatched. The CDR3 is CASSKQGWAGELFF. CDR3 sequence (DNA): TGTGCCAGCAGTAAACAGGGGTGGGCCGGGGAGCTGTTTTTT.

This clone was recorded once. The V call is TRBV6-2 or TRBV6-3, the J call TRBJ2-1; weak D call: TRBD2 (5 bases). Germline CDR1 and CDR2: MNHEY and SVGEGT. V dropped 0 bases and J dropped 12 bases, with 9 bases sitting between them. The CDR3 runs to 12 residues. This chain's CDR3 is CASSYSAGPQFF. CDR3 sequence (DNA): TGTGCCAGCAGTTACTCGGCGGGCCCGCAGTTCTTC.

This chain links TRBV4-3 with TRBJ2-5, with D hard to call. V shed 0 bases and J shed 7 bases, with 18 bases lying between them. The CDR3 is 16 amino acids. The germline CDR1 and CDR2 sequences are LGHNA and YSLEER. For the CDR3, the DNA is TGCGCCAGCAGCCAAGATTTCCAGTCTGAGGTTGGGACCCAGTACTTC. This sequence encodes CASSQDFQSEVGTQYF.

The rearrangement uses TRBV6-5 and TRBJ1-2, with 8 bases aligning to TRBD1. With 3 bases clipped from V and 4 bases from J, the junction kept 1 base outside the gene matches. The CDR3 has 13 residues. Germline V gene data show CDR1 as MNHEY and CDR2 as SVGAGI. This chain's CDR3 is CASSYQGAYGYTF. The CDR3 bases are TGTGCCAGCAGTTATCAGGGGGCCTATGGCTACACCTTC.

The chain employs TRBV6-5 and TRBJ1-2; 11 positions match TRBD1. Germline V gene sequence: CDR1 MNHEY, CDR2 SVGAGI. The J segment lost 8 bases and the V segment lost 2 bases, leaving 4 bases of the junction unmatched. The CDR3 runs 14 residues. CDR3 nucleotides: TGTGCCAGCAGTTACGGACAGGGGGCAGGCGGCTACACCTTC. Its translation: CASSYGQGAGGYTF.

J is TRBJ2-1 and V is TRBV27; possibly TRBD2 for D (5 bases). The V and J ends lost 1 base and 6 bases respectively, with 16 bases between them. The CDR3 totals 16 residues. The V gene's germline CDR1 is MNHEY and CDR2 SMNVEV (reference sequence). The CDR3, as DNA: TGTGCCAGCAGTTTATACGGGATGCGGGCAGGCAATGAGCAGTTCTTC. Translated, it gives CASSLYGMRAGNEQFF.

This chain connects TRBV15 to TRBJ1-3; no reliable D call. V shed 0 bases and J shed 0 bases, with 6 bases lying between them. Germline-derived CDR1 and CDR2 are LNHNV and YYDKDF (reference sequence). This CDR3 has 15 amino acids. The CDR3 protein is CATSRDRSSGNTIYF. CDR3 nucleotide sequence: TGTGCCACCAGCAGAGACAGGTCCTCTGGAAACACCATATATTTT.